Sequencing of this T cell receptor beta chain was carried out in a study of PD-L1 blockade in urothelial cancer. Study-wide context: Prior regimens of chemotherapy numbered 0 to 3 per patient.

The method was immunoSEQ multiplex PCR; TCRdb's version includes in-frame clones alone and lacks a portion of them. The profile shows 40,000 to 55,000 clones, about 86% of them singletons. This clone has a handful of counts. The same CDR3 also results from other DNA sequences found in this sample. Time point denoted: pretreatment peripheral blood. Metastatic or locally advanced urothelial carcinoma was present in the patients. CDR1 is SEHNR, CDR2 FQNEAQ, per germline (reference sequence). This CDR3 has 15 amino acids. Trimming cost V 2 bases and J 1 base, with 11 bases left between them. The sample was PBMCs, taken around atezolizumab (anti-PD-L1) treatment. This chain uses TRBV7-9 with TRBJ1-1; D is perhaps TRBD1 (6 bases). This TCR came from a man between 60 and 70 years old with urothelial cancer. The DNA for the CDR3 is TGTGCCAGCAGCTTACGTGCAGGGGCGAACACTGAAGCTTTCTTT. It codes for CASSLRAGANTEAFF.